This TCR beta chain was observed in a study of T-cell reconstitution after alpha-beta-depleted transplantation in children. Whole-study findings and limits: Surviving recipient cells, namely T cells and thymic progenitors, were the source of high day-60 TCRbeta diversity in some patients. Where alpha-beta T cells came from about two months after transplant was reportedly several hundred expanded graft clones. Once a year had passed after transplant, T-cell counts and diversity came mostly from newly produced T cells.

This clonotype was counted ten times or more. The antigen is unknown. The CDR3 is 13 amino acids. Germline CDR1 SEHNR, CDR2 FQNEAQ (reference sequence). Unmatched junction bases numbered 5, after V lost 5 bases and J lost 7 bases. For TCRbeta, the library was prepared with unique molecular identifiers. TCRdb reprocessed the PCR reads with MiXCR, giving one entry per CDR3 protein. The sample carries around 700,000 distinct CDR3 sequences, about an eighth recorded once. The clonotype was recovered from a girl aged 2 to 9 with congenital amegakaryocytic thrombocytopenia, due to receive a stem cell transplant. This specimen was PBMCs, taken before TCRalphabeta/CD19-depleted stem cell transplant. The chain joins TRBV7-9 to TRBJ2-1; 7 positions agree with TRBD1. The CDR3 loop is CASSHPDRNEQFF. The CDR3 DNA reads TGTGCCAGCAGCCACCCGGACAGGAATGAGCAGTTCTTC.